This TCR beta chain appears in the sequencing data of a study of human T cells and chemical hapten exposure. Notes on the study in general: The study found that PT1 expanded TCR counts correlated positively with patch test score.

TCRdb processed the RACE reads anew with MiXCR; each CDR3 protein has one entry. This sample yields approximately 340,000 distinct CDR3 sequences, of which around 7% are seen a single time; approximately 8.9% belongs to the top ten. Time point described: patch test 1, 2 weeks after DPC sensitization. The sample's treatment: therapeutic diphenylcyclopropenone sensitization with weekly scalp DPC. V was cut by 0 bases and J by 7 bases, with 10 bases left in between. Looked up from germline, CDR1 is DFQATT and CDR2 is SNEGSKA (reference sequence). The CDR3 has 14 residues. This clonotype was seen a handful of times. Its antigen is not identified.

The sequence derives from a woman aged 18-29 years with alopecia areata. Some clones in this sample may be carry-over from other donors' samples. Here the sequenced sample was whole blood, taken in connection with sensitization to the hapten diphenylcyclopropenone (DPC). The chain recombines TRBV20-1 with TRBJ1-6; maybe TRBD1 (6 bases). CDR3 sequence reads: CSAREPDSNSPLHF. DNA for the CDR3: TGCAGTGCTAGAGAGCCGGACAGCAATTCACCCCTCCACTTT.